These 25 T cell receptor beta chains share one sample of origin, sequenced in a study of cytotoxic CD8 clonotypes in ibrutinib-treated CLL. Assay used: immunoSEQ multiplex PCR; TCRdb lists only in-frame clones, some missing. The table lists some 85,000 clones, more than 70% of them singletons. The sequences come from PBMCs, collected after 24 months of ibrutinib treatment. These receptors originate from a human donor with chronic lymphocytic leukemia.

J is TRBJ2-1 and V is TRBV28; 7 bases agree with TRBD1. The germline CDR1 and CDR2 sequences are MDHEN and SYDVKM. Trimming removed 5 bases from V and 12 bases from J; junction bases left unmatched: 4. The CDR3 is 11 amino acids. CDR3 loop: CASSPRTGQFF. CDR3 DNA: TGTGCCAGCAGTCCGAGGACAGGGCAGTTCTTC.

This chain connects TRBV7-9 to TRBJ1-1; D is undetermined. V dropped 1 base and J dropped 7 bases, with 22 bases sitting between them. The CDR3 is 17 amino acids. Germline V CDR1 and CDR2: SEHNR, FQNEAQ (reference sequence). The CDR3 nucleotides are TGTGCCAGCAGCTTAGGCGTGGCAGAAAACCTAATCATTGAAGCTTTCTTT. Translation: CASSLGVAENLIIEAFF.

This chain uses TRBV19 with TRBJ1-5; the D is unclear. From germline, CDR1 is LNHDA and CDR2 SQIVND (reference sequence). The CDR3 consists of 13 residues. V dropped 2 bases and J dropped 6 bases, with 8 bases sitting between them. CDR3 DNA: TGTGCCAGTAGTATAATAGGAGGTCAGCCCCAGCATTTT. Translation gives CASSIIGGQPQHF.

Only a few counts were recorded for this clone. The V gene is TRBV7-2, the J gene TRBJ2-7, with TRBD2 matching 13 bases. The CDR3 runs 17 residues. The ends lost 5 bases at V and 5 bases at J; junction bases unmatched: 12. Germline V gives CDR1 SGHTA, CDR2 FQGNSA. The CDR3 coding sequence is TGTGCCAGCAGCCCTGGCGGACTAGCGGGGGAAGTGGACGAGCAGTACTTC. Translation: CASSPGGLAGEVDEQYF.

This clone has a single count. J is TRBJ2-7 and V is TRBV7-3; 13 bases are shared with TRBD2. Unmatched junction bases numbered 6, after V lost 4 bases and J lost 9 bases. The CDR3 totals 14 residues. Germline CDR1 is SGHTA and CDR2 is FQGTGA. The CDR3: CASSSRTSGSGQYF. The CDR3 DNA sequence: TGTGCCAGCAGCTCGCGGACTAGCGGGAGTGGGCAGTACTTC. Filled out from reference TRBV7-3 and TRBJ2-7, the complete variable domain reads GAGVSQTPSNKVTEKGKYVELRCDPISGHTALYWYRQSLGQGPEFLIYFQGTGAADDSGLPNDRFFAVRPEGSVSTLKIQRTERGDSAVYLCASSSRTSGSGQYFGPGTRLTVT.

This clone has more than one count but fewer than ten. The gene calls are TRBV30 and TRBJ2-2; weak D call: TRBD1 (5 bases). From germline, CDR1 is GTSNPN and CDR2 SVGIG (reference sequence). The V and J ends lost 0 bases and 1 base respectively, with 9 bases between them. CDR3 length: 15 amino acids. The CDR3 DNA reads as TGTGCCTGGAGTGTCGAGCAGGGGAACACCGGGGAGCTGTTTTTT. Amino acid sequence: CAWSVEQGNTGELFF.

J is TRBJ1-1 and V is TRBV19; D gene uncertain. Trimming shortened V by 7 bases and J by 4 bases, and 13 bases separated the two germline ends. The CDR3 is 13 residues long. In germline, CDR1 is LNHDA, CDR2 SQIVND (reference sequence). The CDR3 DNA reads TGTGCCAGTACCGCGGGTCGGTTCACTGAAGCTTTCTTT. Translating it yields CASTAGRFTEAFF.

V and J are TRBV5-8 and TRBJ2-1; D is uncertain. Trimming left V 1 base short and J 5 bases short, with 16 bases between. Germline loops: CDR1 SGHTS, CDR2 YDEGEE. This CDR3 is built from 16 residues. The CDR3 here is CASSLLATLRHNEQFF. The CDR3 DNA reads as TGTGCCAGCAGCTTGTTAGCAACCCTGAGACACAATGAGCAGTTCTTC.

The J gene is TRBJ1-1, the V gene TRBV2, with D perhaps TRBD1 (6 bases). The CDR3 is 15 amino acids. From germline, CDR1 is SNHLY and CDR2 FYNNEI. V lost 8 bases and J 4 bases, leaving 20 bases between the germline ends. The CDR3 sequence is CASDAGTQGSTEAFF. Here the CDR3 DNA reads TGTGCCAGCGACGCGGGGACCCAGGGGAGCACTGAAGCTTTCTTT.

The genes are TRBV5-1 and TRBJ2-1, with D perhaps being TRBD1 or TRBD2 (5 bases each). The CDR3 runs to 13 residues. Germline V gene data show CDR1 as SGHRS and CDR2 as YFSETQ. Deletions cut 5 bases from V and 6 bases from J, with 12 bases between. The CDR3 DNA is TGCGCCAGCAGGGGGGACGGAGGCAATGAGCAGTTCTTC. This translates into CASRGDGGNEQFF.

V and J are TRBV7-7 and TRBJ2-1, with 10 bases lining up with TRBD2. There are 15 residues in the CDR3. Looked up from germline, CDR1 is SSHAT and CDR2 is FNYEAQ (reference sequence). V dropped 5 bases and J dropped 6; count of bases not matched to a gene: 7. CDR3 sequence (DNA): TGTGCCAGCAGCACCGGGACTAGCGTTCTCAATGAGCAGTTCTTC. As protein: CASSTGTSVLNEQFF.

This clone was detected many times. The CDR3 nucleotides are TGTGCCAGCTCGACAGATTTCTACAATGAGCAGTTCTTC. It yields the protein CASSTDFYNEQFF. The chain has TRBV27 and TRBJ2-1, with a tentative D call TRBD1 (5 bases). Trimming pared 8 bases from V and 3 bases from J, leaving 11 bases between. CDR3 length equals 13 residues. CDR1 and CDR2 from the germline V gene are MNHEY and SMNVEV (reference sequence).

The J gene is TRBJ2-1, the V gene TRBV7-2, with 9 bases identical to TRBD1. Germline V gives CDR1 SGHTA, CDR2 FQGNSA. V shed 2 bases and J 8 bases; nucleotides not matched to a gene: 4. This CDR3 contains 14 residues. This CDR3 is CASSLNRGHDEQFF. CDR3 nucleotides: TGTGCCAGCAGCTTAAACAGGGGGCACGATGAGCAGTTCTTC.

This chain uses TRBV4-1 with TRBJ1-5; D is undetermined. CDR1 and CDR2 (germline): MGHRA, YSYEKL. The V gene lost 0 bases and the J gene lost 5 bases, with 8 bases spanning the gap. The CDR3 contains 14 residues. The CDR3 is CASSQDRIDQPQHF. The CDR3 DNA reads TGCGCCAGCAGCCAAGATCGAATCGATCAGCCCCAGCATTTT.

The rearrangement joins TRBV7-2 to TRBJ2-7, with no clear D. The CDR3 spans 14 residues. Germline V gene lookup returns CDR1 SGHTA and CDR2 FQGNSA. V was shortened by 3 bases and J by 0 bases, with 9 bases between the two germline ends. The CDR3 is CASSFARLSYEQYF. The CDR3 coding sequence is TGTGCCAGCAGCTTTGCCAGGCTCTCCTACGAGCAGTACTTC.

CDR3 sequence: CASSLERGPNDYGYTF. CDR3 DNA sequence: TGTGCCAGCAGCTTAGAACGGGGACCGAACGACTATGGCTACACCTTC. The chain recombines TRBV7-9 with TRBJ1-2; a weak D match, TRBD1 (5 bases). V was clipped by 1 base and J by 3 bases, with 15 bases between them. Germline values: CDR1 SEHNR, CDR2 FQNEAQ (reference sequence). The CDR3 consists of 16 residues.

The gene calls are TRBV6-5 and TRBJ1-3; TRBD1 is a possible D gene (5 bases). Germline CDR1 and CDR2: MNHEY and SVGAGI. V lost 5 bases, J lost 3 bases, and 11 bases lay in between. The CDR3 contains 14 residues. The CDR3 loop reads CASSPQGRGNTIYF. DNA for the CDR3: TGTGCCAGCAGTCCTCAGGGCCGTGGAAACACCATATATTTT.

In DNA form, the CDR3 reads TGTGCCAGCAGTCTCCGGAACACTGAAGCTTTCTTT. It yields the protein CASSLRNTEAFF. V is TRBV5-6 and J is TRBJ1-1, with D unresolved. Trimming pared 5 bases from V and 1 base from J, leaving 6 bases between. Germline values: CDR1 SGHDT, CDR2 YYEEEE. The CDR3 has 12 amino acids.

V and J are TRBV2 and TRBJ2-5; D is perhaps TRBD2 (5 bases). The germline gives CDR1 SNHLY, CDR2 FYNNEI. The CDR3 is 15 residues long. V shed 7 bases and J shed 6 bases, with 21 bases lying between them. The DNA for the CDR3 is TGTGCCAGCACACCACCTAGTGAATTCGGGAAGACCCAGTACTTC. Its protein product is CASTPPSEFGKTQYF.

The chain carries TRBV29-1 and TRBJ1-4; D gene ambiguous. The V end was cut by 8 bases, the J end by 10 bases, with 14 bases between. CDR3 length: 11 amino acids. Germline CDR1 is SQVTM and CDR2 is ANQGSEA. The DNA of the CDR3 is TGCAGCTTTATAGGTTTAGGAAAACTGTTTTTT. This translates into CSFIGLGKLFF.

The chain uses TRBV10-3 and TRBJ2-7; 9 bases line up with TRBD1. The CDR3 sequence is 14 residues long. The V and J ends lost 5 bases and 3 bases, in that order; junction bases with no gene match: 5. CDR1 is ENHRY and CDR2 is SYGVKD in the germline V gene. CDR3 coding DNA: TGTGCCATCAGTCCGGGACAGGGAGTCTACGAGCAGTACTTC. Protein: CAISPGQGVYEQYF.

This CDR3 is CASSYTGGFYEQYF. For the CDR3, the DNA is TGTGCCAGCAGTTACACGGGAGGGTTCTACGAGCAGTACTTC. V and J are TRBV6-6 and TRBJ2-7; TRBD2 matches 8 bases. Germline V CDR1 and CDR2: MNHNY, SVGAGI (reference sequence). V trimming: 2 bases; J trimming: 3 bases; junction bases outside the gene matches: 3. The CDR3 covers 14 residues.

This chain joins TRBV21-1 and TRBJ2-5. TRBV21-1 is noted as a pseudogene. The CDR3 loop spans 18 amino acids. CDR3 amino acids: CASRDRVNAGTRKETQYF. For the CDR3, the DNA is TGTGCCAGCAGGGACAGGGTAAACGCCGGGACTAGAAAAGAGACCCAGTACTTC.

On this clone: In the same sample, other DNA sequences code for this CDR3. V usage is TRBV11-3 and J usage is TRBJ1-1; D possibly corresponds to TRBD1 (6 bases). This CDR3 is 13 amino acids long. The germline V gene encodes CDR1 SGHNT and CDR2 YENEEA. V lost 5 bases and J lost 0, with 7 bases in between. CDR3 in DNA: TGTGCCAGCAGCGACAGGCTGAACACTGAAGCTTTCTTT. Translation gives CASSDRLNTEAFF.

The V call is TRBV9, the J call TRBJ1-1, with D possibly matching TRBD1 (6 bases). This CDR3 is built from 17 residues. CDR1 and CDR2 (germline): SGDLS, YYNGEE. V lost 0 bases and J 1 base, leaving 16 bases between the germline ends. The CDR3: CASSVEGGSGWNTEAFF. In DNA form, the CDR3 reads TGTGCCAGCAGCGTAGAGGGGGGGTCAGGGTGGAACACTGAAGCTTTCTTT.